The 2 T cell receptor beta chains in this list originate from one sample, sequenced in a study of blood T cell repertoires in COVID-19. Using immunoSEQ multiplex PCR, the repertoire was profiled, and TCRdb retains in-frame clones only, with some absent. There are some 200,000 clones in the sample; 80% to 90% occur only once, and approximately 6% lies in the top ten. Sequencing was done on a sample of peripheral blood. These receptors all come from a man older than 75 with acute or convalescent COVID-19.

The chain joins TRBV9 to TRBJ1-3, with unresolved D. CDR1 SGDLS and CDR2 YYNGEE come from the germline V gene. This CDR3 comprises 13 residues. V lost 4 bases to trimming and J lost 0 bases, with 5 bases between them. CDR3 sequence reads: CASSTSSGNTIYF. In DNA form, the CDR3 reads TGTGCCAGCAGCACTAGCTCTGGAAACACCATATATTTT.

The chain carries TRBV28 and TRBJ1-2; 9 positions agree with TRBD1. The V gene end was trimmed by 8 bases and the J gene end by 5 bases; junction bases not matched to a gene: 12. This CDR3 contains 15 residues. Germline loops: CDR1 MDHEN, CDR2 SYDVKM. Here the CDR3 reads CASQSSGQGLYGYTF. CDR3 bases: TGTGCCAGCCAGTCTTCGGGACAGGGACTGTATGGCTACACCTTC.